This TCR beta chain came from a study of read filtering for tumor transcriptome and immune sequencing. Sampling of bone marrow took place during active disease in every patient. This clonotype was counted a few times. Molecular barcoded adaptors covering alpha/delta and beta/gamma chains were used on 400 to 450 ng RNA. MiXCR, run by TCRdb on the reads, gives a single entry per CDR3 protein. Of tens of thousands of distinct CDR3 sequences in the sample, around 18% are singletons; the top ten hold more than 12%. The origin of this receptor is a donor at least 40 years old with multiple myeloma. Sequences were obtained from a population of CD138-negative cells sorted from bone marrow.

The CDR3 sequence is CSVYGTSLGDTQYF. The CDR3 bases are TGCAGCGTATACGGGACTTCTCTAGGGGATACGCAGTATTTT. The chain carries TRBV29-1 and TRBJ2-3, with D possibly TRBD2 on 6 matching bases. The germline V gene has CDR1 SQVTM and CDR2 ANQGSEA. CDR3 length equals 14 residues. Trimming left V 6 bases short and J 6 bases short, with 19 bases between.